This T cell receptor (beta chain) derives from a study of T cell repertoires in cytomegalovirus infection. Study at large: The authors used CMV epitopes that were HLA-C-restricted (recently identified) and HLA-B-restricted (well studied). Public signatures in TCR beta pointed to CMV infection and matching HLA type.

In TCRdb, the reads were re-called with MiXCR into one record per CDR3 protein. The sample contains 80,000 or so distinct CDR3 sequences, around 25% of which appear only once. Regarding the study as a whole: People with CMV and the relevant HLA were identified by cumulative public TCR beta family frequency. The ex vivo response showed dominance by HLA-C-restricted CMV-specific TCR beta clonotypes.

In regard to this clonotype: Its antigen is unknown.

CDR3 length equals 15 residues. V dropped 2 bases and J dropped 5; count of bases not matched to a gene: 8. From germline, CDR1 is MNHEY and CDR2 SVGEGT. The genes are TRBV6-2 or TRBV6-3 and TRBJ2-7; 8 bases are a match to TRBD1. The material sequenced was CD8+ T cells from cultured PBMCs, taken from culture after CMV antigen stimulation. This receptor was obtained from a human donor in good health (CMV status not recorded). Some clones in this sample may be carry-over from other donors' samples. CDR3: CASSYLGTGGNEQYF. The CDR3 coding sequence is TGTGCCAGCAGTTACCTCGGGACAGGTGGAAACGAGCAGTACTTC.